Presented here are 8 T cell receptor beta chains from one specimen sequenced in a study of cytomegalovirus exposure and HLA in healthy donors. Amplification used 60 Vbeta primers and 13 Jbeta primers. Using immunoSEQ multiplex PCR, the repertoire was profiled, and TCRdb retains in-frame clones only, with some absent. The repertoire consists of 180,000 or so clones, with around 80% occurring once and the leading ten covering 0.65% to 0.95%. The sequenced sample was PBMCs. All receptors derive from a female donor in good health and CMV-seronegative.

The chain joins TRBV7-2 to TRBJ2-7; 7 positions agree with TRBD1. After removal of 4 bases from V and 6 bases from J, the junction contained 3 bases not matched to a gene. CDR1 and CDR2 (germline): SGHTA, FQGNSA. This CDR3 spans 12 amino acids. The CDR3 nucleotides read TGTGCCAGCAGCTCTACAGGGGTCGAGCAGTACTTC. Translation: CASSSTGVEQYF.

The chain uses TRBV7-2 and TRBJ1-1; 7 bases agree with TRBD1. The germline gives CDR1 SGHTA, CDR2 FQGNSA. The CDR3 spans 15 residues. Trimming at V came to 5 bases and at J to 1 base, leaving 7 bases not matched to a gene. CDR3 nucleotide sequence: TGTGCCAGCAGCCCAAATTCAGGGGGGAACACTGAAGCTTTCTTT. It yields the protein CASSPNSGGNTEAFF.

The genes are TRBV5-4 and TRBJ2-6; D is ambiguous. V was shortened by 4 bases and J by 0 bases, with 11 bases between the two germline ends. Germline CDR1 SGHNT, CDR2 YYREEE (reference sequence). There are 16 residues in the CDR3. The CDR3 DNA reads TGTGCCAGCAGCCACCCTCAGGCCTCTGGGGCCAACGTCCTGACTTTC. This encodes CASSHPQASGANVLTF.

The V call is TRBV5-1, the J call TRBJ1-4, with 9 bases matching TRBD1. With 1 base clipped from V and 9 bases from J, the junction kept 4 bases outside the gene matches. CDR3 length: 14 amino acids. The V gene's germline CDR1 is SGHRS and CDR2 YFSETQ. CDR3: CASSLTGGTQKLFF. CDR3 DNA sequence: TGCGCCAGCAGCTTGACAGGGGGCACGCAAAAACTGTTTTTT.

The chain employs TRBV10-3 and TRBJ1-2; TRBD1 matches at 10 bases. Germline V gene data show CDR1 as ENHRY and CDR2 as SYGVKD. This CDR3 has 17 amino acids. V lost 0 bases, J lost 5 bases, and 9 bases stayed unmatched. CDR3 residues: CAISESGTGASEYGYTF. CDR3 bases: TGTGCCATCAGTGAGTCGGGGACAGGGGCCTCCGAGTATGGCTACACCTTC.

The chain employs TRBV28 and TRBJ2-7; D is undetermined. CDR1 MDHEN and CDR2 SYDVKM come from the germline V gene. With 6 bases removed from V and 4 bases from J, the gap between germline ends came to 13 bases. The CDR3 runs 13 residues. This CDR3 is CASSNFRVYEQYF. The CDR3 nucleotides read TGTGCCAGCAGCAATTTTCGGGTGTACGAGCAGTACTTC.

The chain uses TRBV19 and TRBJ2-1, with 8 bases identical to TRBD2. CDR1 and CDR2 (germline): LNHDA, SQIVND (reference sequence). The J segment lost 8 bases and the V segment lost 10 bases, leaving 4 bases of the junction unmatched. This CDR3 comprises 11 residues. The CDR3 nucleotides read TGTGCCATTATTAGCGGGGATGAGCAGTTCTTC. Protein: CAIISGDEQFF.

DNA of the CDR3: TGTGCCAGCAGCCAGTTTGGCGGGAGGGCCGCCGGGGAGCTGTTTTTT. It translates to CASSQFGGRAAGELFF. The chain is built from TRBV7-3 and TRBJ2-2, with TRBD2 matching 9 bases. Germline-derived CDR1 and CDR2 are SGHTA and FQGTGA. The CDR3 runs 16 residues. The junction had 10 bases not matched to a gene; V was cut back by 5 bases and J by 6 bases.